Following are 25 T cell receptor beta chains from one sample sequenced in a study of blood T cells in healthy people across ages. For the second PCR, which ran for about 6 to 11 cycles, a sample-barcoded 5' primer and a J-beta primer mix were used. One entry per CDR3 protein results from TCRdb running MiXCR on the 5' RACE reads. The table includes 650,000 to 700,000 distinct CDR3 sequences, around 32% detected once. Sequencing was performed on blood. These receptors originate from a woman aged 80 or over in good health.

This clonotype was detected ten times or more. The V call is TRBV20-1, the J call TRBJ2-3; D remains unclear. There are 13 residues in the CDR3. Germline V gives CDR1 DFQATT, CDR2 SNEGSKA (reference sequence). V lost 3 bases and J lost 2, with 9 bases in between. The CDR3 reads CSARDVLTDTQYF. CDR3 DNA: TGCAGTGCTAGGGACGTACTCACAGATACGCAGTATTTT.

About this clonotype itself: A much larger clone lies a single base off, so this may be a read error. The chain is built from TRBV11-2 and TRBJ2-7; no clear D gene. With 5 bases removed from V and 7 bases from J, the gap between germline ends came to 18 bases. The CDR3 covers 14 residues. Germline-derived CDR1 and CDR2 are SGHAT and FQNNGV. The CDR3 DNA reads as TGTGCCAGCAGCCCCCTCTCAGCTTACAATGAGCAGTACTTC. Translation gives CASSPLSAYNEQYF.

Remarks on this clonotype: A read error may explain this, as a much larger clone is one base away. Because it lacks the conserved phenylalanine or tryptophan at the end, this CDR3 is likely a read error. The gene calls are TRBV7-2 and TRBJ2-5; TRBD2 agrees at 8 bases. The germline gives CDR1 SGHTA, CDR2 FQGNSA. J gave up 3 bases and V 5 bases, and 5 bases lay outside the gene matches. This CDR3 comprises 14 residues. Here the CDR3 DNA reads TGTGCCAGCAGCGTCGGACTAGCTAAAGAGACCCAGTACGTC. This gives the protein CASSVGLAKETQYV.

This clonotype was recorded at least ten times. The V call is TRBV29-1, the J call TRBJ2-7, with a possible D match to TRBD1 (5 bases). Germline assignment: CDR1 SQVTM and CDR2 ANQGSEA. V gave up 5 bases and J gave up 3 bases, with 8 bases separating them. This CDR3 is built from 11 residues. This chain's CDR3 is CSVYDSYEQYF. The CDR3 coding sequence is TGCAGCGTTTATGACAGCTACGAGCAGTACTTC.

Ten or more counts support this clonotype. This chain connects TRBV29-1 to TRBJ2-5; no clear D. Germline assignment: CDR1 SQVTM and CDR2 ANQGSEA. This CDR3 contains 13 residues. Trimming pared 2 bases from V and 5 bases from J, leaving 12 bases between. In DNA form, the CDR3 reads TGCAGCGTTGAAAACCCCCCCGGGGAGACCCAGTACTTC. Protein product: CSVENPPGETQYF. The variable domain in full, completed from reference TRBV29-1 and TRBJ2-5, reads SAVISQKPSRDICQRGTSLTIQCQVDSQVTMMFWYRQQPGQSLTLIATANQGSEATYESGFVIDKFPISRPNLTFSTLTVSNMSPEDSSIYLCSVENPPGETQYFGPGTRLLVL.

The chain couples TRBV5-1 to TRBJ2-1, with D maybe TRBD2 (5 bases). Germline CDR1 SGHRS, CDR2 YFSETQ. V was cut by 7 bases and J by 6 bases, with 23 bases left in between. This CDR3 contains 16 residues. CDR3 bases: TGCGCCAGCGGAAATCGGATAAACGTCCGGGGCAATGAGCAGTTCTTC. Protein product: CASGNRINVRGNEQFF.

This clonotype was observed many times. This chain links TRBV29-1 with TRBJ1-2; possible D gene TRBD1, 6 bases. With 6 bases removed from V and 0 bases from J, the gap between germline ends came to 23 bases. CDR3 size: 17 residues. Per the germline V gene, CDR1 is SQVTM and CDR2 is ANQGSEA. The DNA for the CDR3 is TGCAGCGTATACTCTCCCGGGACAAATTTAGCTAACTATGGCTACACCTTC. Protein sequence: CSVYSPGTNLANYGYTF.

This clonotype was recorded at least ten times. The DNA of the CDR3 is TGCAGTGCTAGTAAGGACAGGGCTGTCAGGGCGCAGTACTTC. Protein sequence: CSASKDRAVRAQYF. This rearrangement joins TRBV20-1 to TRBJ2-7; 8 nucleotides agree with TRBD1. The CDR3 covers 14 residues. From germline, CDR1 is DFQATT and CDR2 SNEGSKA (reference sequence). After removal of 3 bases from V and 9 bases from J, the junction contained 13 bases not matched to a gene.

This clonotype was detected only a few times. CDR3 bases: TGTGCCAGCAGTTACGAACAGGGGAGCGTACTAAGCAATCAGCCCCAGCATTTT. It specifies CASSYEQGSVLSNQPQHF. This chain links TRBV6-2 or TRBV6-3 with TRBJ1-5; 7 positions match TRBD1. V lost 2 bases to trimming and J lost 1 base; unmatched junction nucleotides: 11. Germline CDR1 MNHEY, CDR2 SVGEGT. The CDR3 consists of 18 residues.

The chain couples TRBV20-1 to TRBJ2-7; TRBD2 aligns across 9 bases. Germline V lookup: CDR1 DFQATT, CDR2 SNEGSKA (reference sequence). This CDR3 is 14 amino acids long. With 3 bases clipped from V and 7 bases from J, the junction kept 10 bases outside the gene matches. Here the CDR3 DNA reads TGCAGTGCTAGTGAGCGGGGGGACTACAATGAGCAGTACTTC. Protein: CSASERGDYNEQYF.

The table lists this clonotype with many counts. V gene TRBV20-1 combines with J gene TRBJ2-3; 7 bases match TRBD2. CDR1 and CDR2 from the germline V gene are DFQATT and SNEGSKA (reference sequence). CDR3 length: 17 amino acids. The V and J ends lost 4 bases and 0 bases, in that order; junction bases with no gene match: 13. CDR3 in amino acids: CSANGISGDFSTDTQYF. The CDR3 bases are TGCAGTGCTAACGGGATCAGCGGGGACTTTAGCACAGATACGCAGTATTTT.

This clonotype showed up many times. The rearrangement uses TRBV4-3 and TRBJ1-4; D remains unclear. Deletions cut 1 base from V and 5 bases from J, with 11 bases between. Looked up from germline, CDR1 is LGHNA and CDR2 is YSLEER. CDR3 length: 15 residues. The CDR3 is CASSQGGSQNEKLFF. In DNA, the CDR3 is TGCGCCAGCAGCCAAGGTGGCAGCCAGAATGAAAAACTGTTTTTT.

This clonotype has at least ten counts. The chain uses TRBV20-1 and TRBJ1-6, with D hard to call. V gave up 2 bases and J gave up 10 bases, with 21 bases separating them. CDR3 length: 16 amino acids. Germline V lookup: CDR1 DFQATT, CDR2 SNEGSKA (reference sequence). The CDR3 region is CSARKPPEVTGSPLHF. DNA for the CDR3: TGCAGTGCTAGAAAGCCGCCCGAGGTTACGGGCTCACCCCTCCACTTT.

This clonotype was seen ten or more times. The chain links TRBV5-1 to TRBJ2-7; D unresolved. V was trimmed by 0 bases and J by 3 bases, leaving 13 bases between them. This CDR3 is 15 amino acids long. Germline V lookup: CDR1 SGHRS, CDR2 YFSETQ. The DNA of the CDR3 is TGCGCCAGCAGCTTGGACTATTCCGCGGTCTACGAGCAGTACTTC. Translation: CASSLDYSAVYEQYF.

A few counts support this clonotype. The rearrangement links TRBV3-1 to TRBJ2-5; D possibly matches TRBD1 or TRBD2 (5 bases each). CDR3 length equals 16 residues. Germline CDR1 is LGHDT and CDR2 is YNNKEL (reference sequence). V lost 0 bases to trimming and J lost 0 bases, with 11 bases between them. This CDR3 reads CASSQDSGRHQETQYF. As DNA, the CDR3 is TGTGCCAGCAGCCAAGACTCGGGACGCCACCAAGAGACCCAGTACTTC.

A remark on this clonotype: This may be a read error, as it is one base from a much larger clone. V is TRBV6-1 and J is TRBJ1-1, with D maybe TRBD1 (5 bases). Looked up from germline, CDR1 is MNHNS and CDR2 is SASEGT. The CDR3 length is 14 residues. CDR3 coding DNA: TGTGCCAGCAGGGAAGCGGACGGGGGCACTGAAGCTTTCTTT. Encoded protein: CASREADGGTEAFF.

This chain connects TRBV20-1 to TRBJ2-3; 8 bases fit TRBD2. CDR1 and CDR2 (germline): DFQATT, SNEGSKA (reference sequence). With 0 bases clipped from V and 4 bases from J, the junction kept 6 bases outside the gene matches. The CDR3 length is 15 residues. In DNA, the CDR3 is TGCAGTGCTAGAGAGCGGGGGGCCCCCCCAGATACGCAGTATTTT. Residues: CSARERGAPPDTQYF.

This clonotype was observed at least ten times. The chain is built from TRBV4-1 and TRBJ1-2; a possible D gene is TRBD1 (5 bases). Trimming took 0 bases from V and 3 from J, leaving 8 bases between them. Germline CDR1 is MGHRA and CDR2 is YSYEKL. The CDR3 extends over 14 amino acids. The CDR3 sequence is CASSQDTGDYGYTF. CDR3 in DNA: TGCGCCAGCAGCCAAGATACGGGGGACTATGGCTACACCTTC.

As concerns this clonotype: This sequence may be a read error, since a much larger clone differs from it by one base. The rearrangement uses TRBV2 and TRBJ1-5, with unresolved D. This CDR3 region has 12 residues. Germline assignment: CDR1 SNHLY and CDR2 FYNNEI. In DNA, the CDR3 is TGTGCCAACAGTGTTTCAAATCAGCCCCAGCATTTT. Translation gives CANSVSNQPQHF.

The table lists this clonotype with many counts. The rearrangement joins TRBV12-3 or TRBV12-4 to TRBJ2-7; 7 positions match TRBD2. The CDR3 is made up of 14 amino acids. The V and J ends lost 0 bases and 7 bases, in that order; junction bases with no gene match: 6. The CDR3 region has the DNA TGTGCCAGCAGTTTAGCCGGGGAGGGAGGGGAGCAGTACTTC. Translation: CASSLAGEGGEQYF.

The table lists this clonotype with many counts. The chain combines TRBV5-6 with TRBJ2-3, with D hard to call. CDR3 length: 12 amino acids. The germline CDR1 and CDR2 sequences are SGHDT and YYEEEE. V lost 6 bases, J lost 5 bases, and 10 bases lay in between. For the CDR3, the DNA is TGTGCCAGCACCCTAGGAATAGATACGCAGTATTTT. Translating it yields CASTLGIDTQYF.

The genes are TRBV20-1 and TRBJ2-5; 9 bases fit TRBD2. CDR3 length equals 14 residues. Germline V gene data show CDR1 as DFQATT and CDR2 as SNEGSKA (reference sequence). The ends lost 6 bases at V and 0 bases at J; junction bases unmatched: 5. The DNA for the CDR3 is TGCAGTGCCCCCGCGGGGGGGGACCAAGAGACCCAGTACTTC. This gives the protein CSAPAGGDQETQYF.

The sample holds a few counts of this clonotype. The gene calls are TRBV27 and TRBJ1-2; D unclear. Trimming left V 5 bases short and J 8 bases short, with 15 bases between. The length of the CDR3 is 13 residues. CDR1 is MNHEY, CDR2 SMNVEV, per germline (reference sequence). The CDR3 nucleotides read TGTGCCAGCAGTAGAAGAAGCATGGGGGGCTACACCTTC. Translated, it gives CASSRRSMGGYTF.

The V and J genes are TRBV30 and TRBJ2-7; D remains unclear. The germline V and J ends were trimmed by 1 base and 4 bases, with 20 bases remaining between them. The CDR3 length is 16 residues. Germline lookup yields CDR1 GTSNPN and CDR2 SVGIG (reference sequence). CDR3 region: CAWSATTLSYSYEQYF. CDR3 DNA: TGTGCCTGGAGTGCAACGACACTCTCCTACAGTTACGAGCAGTACTTC.

This chain joins TRBV24-1 and TRBJ2-5, with D maybe TRBD1 (5 bases). Deletions cut 3 bases from V and 4 bases from J, with 14 bases between. Germline V CDR1 and CDR2: KGHDR, SFDVKD. The CDR3 is 15 amino acids. In DNA form, the CDR3 reads TGTGCCACCAGTGATAACAAGGGGCCGGGAGAGACCCAGTACTTC. Encoded protein: CATSDNKGPGETQYF.